This record concerns one T cell receptor beta chain sequence. The V gene's germline CDR1 is MNHNY and CDR2 SVGAGI (reference sequence). The CDR3 is made up of 16 amino acids. Trimming removed 0 bases from V and 5 bases from J; junction bases left unmatched: 7. Patients had blood sampled at baseline and again on cycle 4 day 1 and cycle 7 day 1. This entry belongs to a study of OX40 agonist ivuxolimab in advanced cancers. As for the study in general: Ivuxolimab is an agonistic anti-OX40 (CD134) antibody, and patients were treated with it. It was permissible to have had prior anti-PD-1, anti-PD-L1 or anti-CTLA-4 therapy, and around 40% had some. Two patients with cutaneous melanoma and one with hepatocellular carcinoma, three in total, showed partial responses.

Libraries were prepared by immunoSEQ multiplex PCR; TCRdb keeps only in-frame clonotypes and omits some of them. The profile shows about 66,000 clones, around 80% of them singletons. This chain connects TRBV6-6 to TRBJ2-7, with 10 bases matching TRBD2. This TCR derives from an adult with an advanced solid tumor such as melanoma, head and neck, liver or kidney cancer. Sequences were derived from CD4+ or CD8+ T cells sorted from blood, sampled in a trial of the OX40 agonist ivuxolimab. The DNA of the CDR3 is TGTGCCAGCAGTTACTCCGTAGCGGGAGGAGGGGACGAGCAGTACTTC. Residues: CASSYSVAGGGDEQYF.